Below, 10 T cell receptor beta chains from the same sample are listed, as sequenced in a study of T cell responses to AZD1222 COVID-19 vaccine (dated by TCRdb to the early 2020s). The library was prepared using the immunoSEQ multiplex PCR assay. TCRdb holds this immuneACCESS table with in-frame rearrangements only. Some clones are missing; in checked studies, unresolved V genes explain under half, and the rest has no known cause. For this sample there are nearly 110,000 clones; roughly 87% appear just once. The ten most abundant clones make up roughly 5% of the sample. Explained via the paper, the time point label denotes: about 28 days (+/-7) after the second vaccine dose. The sample here was peripheral blood, taken 28 days after the second AZD1222 dose. Every receptor here comes from an adult who received the AZD1222 COVID-19 vaccine.

The V call is TRBV7-2, the J call TRBJ1-2, with no clear D. Trimming stripped 6 bases from V and 2 bases from J, with 10 bases between. CDR3 length: 13 amino acids. CDR1 is SGHTA, CDR2 FQGNSA, per germline. The CDR3 region has the DNA TGTGCCAGCAGATTGGACGGGAACTATGGCTACACCTTC. It yields the protein CASRLDGNYGYTF.

This chain connects TRBV23-1 to TRBJ2-3; D remains unclear. TRBV23-1 is an open reading frame, and its role is uncertain. Trimming removed 8 bases at V and 2 bases at J, with 20 bases between. CDR3 length equals 16 residues. Here the CDR3 DNA reads TGCGCCAGCCTCTCCGCTAACCCCCTTTTCACAGATACGCAGTATTTT. It specifies CASLSANPLFTDTQYF.

The V call is TRBV18, the J call TRBJ1-1; D unclear. Trimming pared 4 bases from V and 3 bases from J, leaving 18 bases between. The CDR3 runs to 16 residues. Looked up from germline, CDR1 is KGHSH and CDR2 is LQKENI. CDR3 sequence reads: CASSLLTKPLDTEAFF. The DNA of the CDR3 is TGTGCCAGCTCACTCCTGACCAAGCCGCTCGACACTGAAGCTTTCTTT.

The chain uses TRBV7-6 and TRBJ1-5, with D perhaps matching TRBD1 (5 bases). Trimming took off 4 bases at V and 4 bases at J, with 17 bases between the two ends. This CDR3 is built from 16 residues. Germline V CDR1 and CDR2: SGHVS, FNYEAQ. CDR3 amino acids: CASSSRPRAGNQPQHF. Written as DNA, the CDR3 is TGTGCCAGCAGCTCGCGCCCCAGGGCAGGGAATCAGCCCCAGCATTTT. The variable domain in full, with the rest retrieved from reference TRBV7-6 and TRBJ1-5, is GAGVSQSPRYKVTKRGQDVALRCDPISGHVSLYWYRQALGQGPEFLTYFNYEAQQDKSGLPNDRFSAERPEGSISTLTIQRTEQRDSAMYRCASSSRPRAGNQPQHFGDGTRLSIL.

This clone appeared a single time. The chain has TRBV5-5 and TRBJ2-1; D unresolved. The CDR3 sequence is 17 residues long. Germline V gene lookup returns CDR1 SGHKS and CDR2 YYEKEE (reference sequence). V was cut by 1 base and J by 7 bases, with 21 bases left in between. CDR3 region: CASSLYSSGDGRNEQFF. The CDR3, as DNA: TGTGCCAGCAGCTTGTACTCGTCTGGGGATGGTAGGAATGAGCAGTTCTTC.

The rearrangement uses TRBV19 and TRBJ2-7; a possible D gene is TRBD1 (6 bases). V dropped 7 bases and J dropped 0 bases, with 13 bases sitting between them. This CDR3 region has 14 residues. Germline V CDR1 and CDR2: LNHDA, SQIVND (reference sequence). CDR3 sequence reads: CASTAGANSYEQYF. Written as DNA, the CDR3 is TGTGCCAGTACGGCAGGGGCCAACTCCTACGAGCAGTACTTC.

This clone turned up a few times. The V and J genes are TRBV19 and TRBJ2-1, with D maybe TRBD2 (6 bases). Trimming cost V 3 bases and J 13 bases, with 10 bases left between them. Germline assignment: CDR1 LNHDA and CDR2 SQIVND (reference sequence). CDR3 length equals 11 residues. In DNA form, the CDR3 reads TGTGCCAGTAGTATGAGACTAGTTCAGTTCTTC. Translated, it gives CASSMRLVQFF.

The chain couples TRBV19 to TRBJ1-5; the D is unclear. The CDR3 is 15 residues long. Germline values: CDR1 LNHDA, CDR2 SQIVND (reference sequence). Trimming stripped 10 bases from V and 0 bases from J, with 16 bases between. CDR3 in DNA: TGTGCCACGGCCGTTAATGATTATAGCAATCAGCCCCAGCATTTT. Translation: CATAVNDYSNQPQHF.

V gene TRBV5-1 combines with J gene TRBJ2-7, with 8 bases lining up with TRBD1. The junction had 7 bases not matched to a gene; V was cut back by 4 bases and J by 4 bases. CDR1 and CDR2 from the germline V gene are SGHRS and YFSETQ. The CDR3 totals 14 residues. The DNA of the CDR3 is TGCGCCAGCAGCCCACAGGGGGACCGGTACGAGCAGTACTTC. Its protein product is CASSPQGDRYEQYF.

With regard to this clone: Other nucleotide sequences from this sample produce the same CDR3. V is TRBV18 and J is TRBJ2-3; D not certain. The CDR3 has 13 residues. Germline CDR1 and CDR2: KGHSH and LQKENI. V was shortened by 0 bases and J by 0 bases, with 1 base between the two germline ends. In nucleotides, the CDR3 is TGTGCCAGCTCACCACCCAGCACAGATACGCAGTATTTT. Amino acid sequence: CASSPPSTDTQYF.